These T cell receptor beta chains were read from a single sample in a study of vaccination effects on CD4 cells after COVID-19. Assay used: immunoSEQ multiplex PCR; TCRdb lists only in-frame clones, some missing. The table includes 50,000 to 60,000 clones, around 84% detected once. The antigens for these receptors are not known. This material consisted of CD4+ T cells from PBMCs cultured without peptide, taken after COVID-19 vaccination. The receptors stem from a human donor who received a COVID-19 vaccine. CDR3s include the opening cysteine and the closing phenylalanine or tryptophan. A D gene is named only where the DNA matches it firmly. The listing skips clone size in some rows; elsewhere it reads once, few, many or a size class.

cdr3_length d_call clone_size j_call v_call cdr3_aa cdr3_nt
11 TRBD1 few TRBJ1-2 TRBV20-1 CSVYTGAGYTF TGCAGTGTTTACACAGGGGCCGGCTACACCTTC
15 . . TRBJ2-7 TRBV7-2 CASTPRGGASYEQYF TGTGCCAGCACCCCTCGCGGCGGAGCTTCCTACGAGCAGTACTTC
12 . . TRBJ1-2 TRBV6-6 CASSTRVYGYTF TGTGCCAGCAGCACGCGGGTCTATGGCTACACCTTC
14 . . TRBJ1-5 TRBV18 CASSPAQGLQPQHF TGTGCCAGCTCTCCGGCCCAGGGGTTACAGCCCCAGCATTTT
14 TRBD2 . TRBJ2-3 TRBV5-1 CASSPSGVGDTQYF TGCGCCAGCAGCCCAAGCGGGGTCGGAGATACGCAGTATTTT
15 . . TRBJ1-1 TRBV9 CASSPPRGANTEAFF TGTGCCAGCAGCCCTCCGCGGGGCGCGAACACTGAAGCTTTCTTT
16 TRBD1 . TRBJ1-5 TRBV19 CASTRQGTYQNQPQHF TGTGCCAGTACCAGACAGGGGACGTACCAAAATCAGCCCCAGCATTTT
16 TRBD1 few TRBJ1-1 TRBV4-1 CASSLPPGQKNTEAFF TGCGCCAGCAGCCTACCCCCGGGACAGAAGAACACTGAAGCTTTCTTT
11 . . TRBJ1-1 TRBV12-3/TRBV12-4 CASSFKDAAFF TGTGCCAGCAGTTTCAAAGACGCAGCTTTCTTT
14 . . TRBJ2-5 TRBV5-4 CASSPAGSQETQYF TGTGCCAGCAGCCCCGCGGGGTCCCAAGAGACCCAGTACTTC
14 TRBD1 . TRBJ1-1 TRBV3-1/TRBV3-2 CASSHRDRNTEAFF TGTGCCAGCAGCCACCGGGACAGGAACACTGAAGCTTTCTTT
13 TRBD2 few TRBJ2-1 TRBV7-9 CASSSRGDNEQFF TGTGCCAGCAGCTCCCGGGGGGACAATGAGCAGTTCTTC
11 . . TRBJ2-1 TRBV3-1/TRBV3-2 CASSHVDEQFF TGTGCCAGCAGCCATGTAGATGAGCAGTTCTTC